A selection of T cell receptor beta chains follows, all from one sample in a study of T cell responses to AZD1222 COVID-19 vaccine. Assay used: immunoSEQ multiplex PCR; TCRdb lists only in-frame clones, some missing. The table shows about 130,000 clones, with over 80% occurring only once. The sample was peripheral blood, taken 28 days after the second AZD1222 dose. The receptor source for this set is an adult who received the AZD1222 COVID-19 vaccine. Each CDR3 is given with its conserved first and last residue. Fields, in order: D gene, clone size, V gene, J gene, CDR3 DNA, CDR3 protein. A D gene is named only where the DNA matches it firmly. Size tells how often a clone was seen (once, few, many) or the class of an expanded clone, and some rows leave it out.

D: NA; size: NA; V: TRBV27; J: TRBJ1-5; DNA: TGTGCCAGCAGTTTATCTGGGGGCAGGGCCCTTCTCAATCAGCCCCAGCATTTT; CDR3: CASSLSGGRALLNQPQHF
D: NA; size: NA; V: TRBV7-9; J: TRBJ2-1; DNA: TGTGCCAGCGTGGGGCGGTTTATCAATGAGCAGTTCTTC; CDR3: CASVGRFINEQFF
D: NA; size: NA; V: TRBV15; J: TRBJ2-5; DNA: TGTGCCACCAGCAGAGGGCGGCAAGAGACCCAGTACTTC; CDR3: CATSRGRQETQYF
D: TRBD2; size: NA; V: TRBV30; J: TRBJ2-1; DNA: TGTGCCTGGAGCCTTTCTGGGAGGGGTGAGCAGTTCTTC; CDR3: CAWSLSGRGEQFF
D: NA; size: once; V: TRBV5-1; J: TRBJ2-2; DNA: TGCGCCAGCAGCCCGGGGGCGGGAGTGAGCGGGGAGCTGTTTTTT; CDR3: CASSPGAGVSGELFF
D: TRBD2; size: NA; V: TRBV7-9; J: TRBJ2-5; DNA: TGTGCCAGCAGCCCACCTAGCGGGAGAGCCCAAGAGACCCAGTACTTC; CDR3: CASSPPSGRAQETQYF
D: NA; size: NA; V: TRBV6-5; J: TRBJ1-1; DNA: TGTGCCAGCAGTCCTTTCAGGGTTGGCACTGAAGCTTTCTTT; CDR3: CASSPFRVGTEAFF
D: TRBD2; size: NA; V: TRBV9; J: TRBJ2-3; DNA: TGTGCCAGCGGAAGCGGGAACACAGATACGCAGTATTTT; CDR3: CASGSGNTDTQYF
D: NA; size: NA; V: TRBV10-1; J: TRBJ1-5; DNA: TGCGCCAGCAGTGCTGGGAGCAATCAGCCCCAGCATTTT; CDR3: CASSAGSNQPQHF
D: NA; size: NA; V: TRBV15; J: TRBJ2-7; DNA: TGTGCCACCAGCAGAGAGATCGGGACATTACCCTACGAGCAGTACTTC; CDR3: CATSREIGTLPYEQYF
D: NA; size: NA; V: TRBV7-2; J: TRBJ2-7; DNA: TGTGCCAGCAGCTTAGATAGGGCTCCTAAGCAGTACTTC; CDR3: CASSLDRAPKQYF
D: TRBD1; size: once; V: TRBV5-1; J: TRBJ2-7; DNA: TGCGCCAGCAGCACGACAGGGTCCGAGCAGTACTTC; CDR3: CASSTTGSEQYF
D: TRBD2; size: NA; V: TRBV4-3; J: TRBJ2-1; DNA: TGCGCCAGCAGCCAAGGTGTGCGCGGGAGAGGAGAGCAGTTCTTC; CDR3: CASSQGVRGRGEQFF
D: NA; size: NA; V: TRBV18; J: TRBJ2-1; DNA: TGTGCCAGCTCACCCCGGACCAGTGCTCAAAATGAGCAGTTCTTC; CDR3: CASSPRTSAQNEQFF
D: NA; size: NA; V: TRBV5-4; J: TRBJ2-1; DNA: TGTGCCAGCAGCTTATTCCTAGGCGGGATAGCCTACAATGAGCAGTTCTTC; CDR3: CASSLFLGGIAYNEQFF
D: NA; size: NA; V: TRBV6-2/TRBV6-3; J: TRBJ2-2; DNA: TGTGCCAGCAGTTACGGGTTTCCCGGGGAGCTGTTTTTT; CDR3: CASSYGFPGELFF
D: NA; size: once; V: TRBV6-5; J: TRBJ1-4; DNA: TGTGCCAGCAGTCGGATAAGGGGTGAAAAACTGTTTTTT; CDR3: CASSRIRGEKLFF
D: NA; size: NA; V: TRBV6-5; J: TRBJ1-6; DNA: TGTGCCAGCAGTTACTCGGGGGGGCTGAGTTCACCCCTCCACTTT; CDR3: CASSYSGGLSSPLHF
D: NA; size: few; V: TRBV27; J: TRBJ1-6; DNA: TGTGCCAGCTCCCCGGCCCGGCGGACGGGTAATTCACCCCTCCACTTT; CDR3: CASSPARRTGNSPLHF
D: NA; size: NA; V: TRBV30; J: TRBJ1-5; DNA: TGTGCCTGGGGCGAGGGGGGCGCCCAGCATTTT; CDR3: CAWGEGGAQHF
D: NA; size: NA; V: TRBV30; J: TRBJ1-2; DNA: TGTGCCTGGAGTACCACAATTTCGTATGGCTACACCTTC; CDR3: CAWSTTISYGYTF
D: NA; size: once; V: TRBV27; J: TRBJ2-3; DNA: TGTGCCAGCAGTGTCACCTGGCAGCACACAGATACGCAGTATTTT; CDR3: CASSVTWQHTDTQYF
D: NA; size: NA; V: TRBV20-1; J: TRBJ1-1; DNA: TGCAGTGCTAGAATGAGTGAAGCTTTCTTT; CDR3: CSARMSEAFF
D: NA; size: NA; V: TRBV7-3; J: TRBJ2-7; DNA: TGTGCCAGCAGCTATAGCGGAGGAGGAGCCTACGAGCAGTACTTC; CDR3: CASSYSGGGAYEQYF
D: NA; size: NA; V: TRBV25-1; J: TRBJ2-5; DNA: TGTGCCAGCAGTGTGGGGGAAGGATTCCTGGAAGAGACCCAGTACTTC; CDR3: CASSVGEGFLEETQYF
D: NA; size: NA; V: TRBV5-5; J: TRBJ1-2; DNA: TGTGCCAGCAGCTTGCTGGCGGGGGACTATGGCTACACCTTC; CDR3: CASSLLAGDYGYTF
D: NA; size: NA; V: TRBV9; J: TRBJ2-7; DNA: TGTGCCAGCAGCGTAGAAATGGGTTACGAGCAGTACTTC; CDR3: CASSVEMGYEQYF
D: TRBD1; size: NA; V: TRBV30; J: TRBJ1-5; DNA: TGTGCCTGGAGGGCCGGGACAGGGTCCAGTCAGCCCCAGCATTTT; CDR3: CAWRAGTGSSQPQHF
D: TRBD1; size: once; V: TRBV30; J: TRBJ2-7; DNA: TGTGCCTTGACAGGGGGAGAAACCTACGAGCAGTACTTC; CDR3: CALTGGETYEQYF
D: NA; size: NA; V: TRBV3-1/TRBV3-2; J: TRBJ2-7; DNA: TGTGCCAGCAGCCAAGGAGTCGAGCAGTACTTC; CDR3: CASSQGVEQYF
D: NA; size: NA; V: TRBV5-6; J: TRBJ1-2; DNA: TGTGCCAGCAGCTTGGCCATGGGACCTGGCTACACCTTC; CDR3: CASSLAMGPGYTF
D: TRBD2; size: NA; V: TRBV27; J: TRBJ2-2; DNA: TGTGCCAGCAGTTTAGCGGGAGGGCCGGGTTTTTTGACCGGGGAGCTGTTTTTT; CDR3: CASSLAGGPGFLTGELFF
D: TRBD1; size: NA; V: TRBV28; J: TRBJ1-1; DNA: TGTGCCAGCAGCCAGGGGGTCGCAGGGAGGGTGGACACTGAAGCTTTCTTT; CDR3: CASSQGVAGRVDTEAFF
D: NA; size: few; V: TRBV5-6; J: TRBJ2-1; DNA: TGTGCCAGCAGCTTGGGCGGTACCTCCTACAATGAGCAGTTCTTC; CDR3: CASSLGGTSYNEQFF